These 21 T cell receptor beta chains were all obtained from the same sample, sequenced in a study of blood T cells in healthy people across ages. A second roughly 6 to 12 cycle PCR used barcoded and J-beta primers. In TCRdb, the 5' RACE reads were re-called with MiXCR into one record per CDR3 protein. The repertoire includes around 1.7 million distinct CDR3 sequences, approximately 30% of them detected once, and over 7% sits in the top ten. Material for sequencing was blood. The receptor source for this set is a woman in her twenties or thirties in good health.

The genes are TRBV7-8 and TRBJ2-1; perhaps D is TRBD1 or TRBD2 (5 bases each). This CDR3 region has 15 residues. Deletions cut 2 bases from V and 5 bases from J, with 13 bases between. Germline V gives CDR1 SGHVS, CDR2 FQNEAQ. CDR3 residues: CASSLMRGGHNEQFF. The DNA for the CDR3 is TGTGCCAGCAGCTTAATGAGGGGCGGCCACAATGAGCAGTTCTTC.

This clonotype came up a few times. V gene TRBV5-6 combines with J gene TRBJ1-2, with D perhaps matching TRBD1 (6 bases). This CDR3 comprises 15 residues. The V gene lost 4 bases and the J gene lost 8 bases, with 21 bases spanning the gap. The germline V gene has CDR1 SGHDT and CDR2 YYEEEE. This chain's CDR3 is CASSLPGGPKDGYTF. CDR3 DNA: TGTGCCAGCAGCCTTCCCGGGGGCCCGAAGGACGGCTACACCTTC.

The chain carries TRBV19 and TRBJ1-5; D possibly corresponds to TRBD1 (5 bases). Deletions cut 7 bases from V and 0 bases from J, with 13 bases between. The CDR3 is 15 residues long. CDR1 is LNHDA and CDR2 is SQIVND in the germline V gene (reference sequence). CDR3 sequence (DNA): TGTGCCAGTAAGACAGTTCAGTATAGCAATCAGCCCCAGCATTTT. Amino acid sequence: CASKTVQYSNQPQHF.

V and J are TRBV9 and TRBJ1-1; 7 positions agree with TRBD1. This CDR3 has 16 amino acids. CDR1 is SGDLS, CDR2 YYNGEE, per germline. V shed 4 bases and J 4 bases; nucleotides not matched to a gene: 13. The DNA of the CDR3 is TGTGCCAGCAGCCGCGACAGGGAGTACATGAGCACTGAAGCTTTCTTT. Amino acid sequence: CASSRDREYMSTEAFF.

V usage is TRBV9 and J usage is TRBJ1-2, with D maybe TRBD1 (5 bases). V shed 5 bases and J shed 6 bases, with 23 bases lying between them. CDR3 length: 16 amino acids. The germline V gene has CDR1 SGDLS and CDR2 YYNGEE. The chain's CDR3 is CASSHIGDGPWDGYTF. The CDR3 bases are TGTGCCAGCAGTCACATCGGGGACGGACCCTGGGATGGCTACACCTTC.

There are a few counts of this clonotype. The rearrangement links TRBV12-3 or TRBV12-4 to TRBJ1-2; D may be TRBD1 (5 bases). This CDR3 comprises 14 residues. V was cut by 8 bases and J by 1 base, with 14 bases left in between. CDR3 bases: TGTGCCAGCGGGGGGGACGGTTTTAACTATGGCTACACCTTC. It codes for CASGGDGFNYGYTF.

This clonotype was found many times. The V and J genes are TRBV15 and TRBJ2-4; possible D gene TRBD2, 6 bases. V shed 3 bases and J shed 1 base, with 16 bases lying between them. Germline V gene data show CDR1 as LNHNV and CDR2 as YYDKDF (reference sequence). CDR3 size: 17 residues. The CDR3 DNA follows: TGTGCCACCAGCAGGGAGGAGGGGCTGTCTGCCAAAAACATTCAGTACTTC. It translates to CATSREEGLSAKNIQYF.

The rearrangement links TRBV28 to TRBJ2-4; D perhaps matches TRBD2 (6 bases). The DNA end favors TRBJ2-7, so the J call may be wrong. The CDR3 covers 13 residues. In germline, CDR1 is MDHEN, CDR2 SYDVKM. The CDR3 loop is CASSLQEGGEQYF. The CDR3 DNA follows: TGTGCCAGCAGTTTACAAGAGGGAGGCGAGCAGTACTTC.

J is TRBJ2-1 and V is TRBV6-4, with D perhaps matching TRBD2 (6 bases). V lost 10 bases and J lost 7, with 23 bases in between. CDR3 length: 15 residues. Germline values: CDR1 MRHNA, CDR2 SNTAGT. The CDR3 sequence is CANHQQRRAGNEQFF. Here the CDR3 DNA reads TGTGCCAACCATCAACAGAGGAGGGCGGGGAATGAGCAGTTCTTC.

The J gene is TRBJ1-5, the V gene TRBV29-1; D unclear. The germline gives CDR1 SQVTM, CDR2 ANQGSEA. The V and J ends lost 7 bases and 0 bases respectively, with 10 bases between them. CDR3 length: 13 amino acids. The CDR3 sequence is CSAQDTSNQPQHF. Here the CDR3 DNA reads TGCAGCGCCCAAGACACTAGCAATCAGCCCCAGCATTTT.

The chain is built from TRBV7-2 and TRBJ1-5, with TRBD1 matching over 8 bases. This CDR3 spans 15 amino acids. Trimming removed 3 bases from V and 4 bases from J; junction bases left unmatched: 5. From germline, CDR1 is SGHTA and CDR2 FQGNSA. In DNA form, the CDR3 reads TGTGCCAGCAGCTTCGCAGGGGGCGCGAATCAGCCCCAGCATTTT. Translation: CASSFAGGANQPQHF.

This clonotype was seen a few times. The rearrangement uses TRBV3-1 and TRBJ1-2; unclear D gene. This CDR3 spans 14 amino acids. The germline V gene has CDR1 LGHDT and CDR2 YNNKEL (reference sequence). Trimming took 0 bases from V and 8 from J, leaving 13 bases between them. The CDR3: CASSQDSEVGGYTF. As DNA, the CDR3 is TGTGCCAGCAGCCAAGATTCGGAGGTCGGAGGCTACACCTTC. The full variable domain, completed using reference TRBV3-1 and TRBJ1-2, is DTAVSQTPKYLVTQMGNDKSIKCEQNLGHDTMYWYKQDSKKFLKIMFSYNNKELIINETVPNRFSPKSPDKAHLNLHINSLELGDSAVYFCASSQDSEVGGYTFGSGTRLTVV.

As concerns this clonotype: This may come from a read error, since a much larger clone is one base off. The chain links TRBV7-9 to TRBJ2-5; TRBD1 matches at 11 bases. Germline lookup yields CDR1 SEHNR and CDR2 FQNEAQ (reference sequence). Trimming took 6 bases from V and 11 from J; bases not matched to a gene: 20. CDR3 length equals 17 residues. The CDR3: CASSSGLGTGGAHEQYF. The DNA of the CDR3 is TGTGCCAGCAGTTCAGGACTAGGGACAGGGGGTGCCCATGAGCAGTACTTC.

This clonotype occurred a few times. CDR3 DNA: TGTGCCAGCAGTGACAGGAAATTCAACCTCTCCTACGAGCAGTACTTC. Its translation is CASSDRKFNLSYEQYF. V is TRBV6-2 or TRBV6-3 and J is TRBJ2-7; maybe TRBD1 (6 bases). Trimming pared 5 bases from V and 0 bases from J, leaving 17 bases between. There are 16 residues in the CDR3. The germline CDR1 and CDR2 sequences are MNHEY and SVGEGT.

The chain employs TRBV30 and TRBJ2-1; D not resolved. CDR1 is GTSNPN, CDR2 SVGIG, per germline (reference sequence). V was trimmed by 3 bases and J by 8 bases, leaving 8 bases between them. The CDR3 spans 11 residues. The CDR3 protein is CAWSSLHEQFF. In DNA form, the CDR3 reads TGTGCCTGGAGCTCTCTCCATGAGCAGTTCTTC.

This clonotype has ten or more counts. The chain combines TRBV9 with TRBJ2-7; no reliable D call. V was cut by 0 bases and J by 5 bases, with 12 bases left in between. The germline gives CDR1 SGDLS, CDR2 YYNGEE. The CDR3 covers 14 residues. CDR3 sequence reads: CASSVGAGRHEQYF. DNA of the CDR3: TGTGCCAGCAGCGTAGGGGCTGGTCGCCACGAGCAGTACTTC. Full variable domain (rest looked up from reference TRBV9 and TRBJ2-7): DSGVTQTPKHLITATGQRVTLRCSPRSGDLSVYWYQQSLDQGLQFLIQYYNGEERAKGNILERFSAQQFPDLHSELNLSSLELGDSALYFCASSVGAGRHEQYFGPGTRLTVT.

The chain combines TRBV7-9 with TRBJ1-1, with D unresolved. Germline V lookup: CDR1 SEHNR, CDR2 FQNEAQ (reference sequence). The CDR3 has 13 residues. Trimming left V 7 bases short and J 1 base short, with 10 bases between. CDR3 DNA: TGTGCCAGCACCCCCGGTTGGAACACTGAAGCTTTCTTT. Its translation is CASTPGWNTEAFF.

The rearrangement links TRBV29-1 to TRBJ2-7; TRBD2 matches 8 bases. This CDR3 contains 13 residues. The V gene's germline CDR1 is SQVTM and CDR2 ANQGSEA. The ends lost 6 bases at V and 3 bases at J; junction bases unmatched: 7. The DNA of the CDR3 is TGCAGCGTCACGGGAGGGAGCCTCTACGAGCAGTACTTC. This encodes CSVTGGSLYEQYF.

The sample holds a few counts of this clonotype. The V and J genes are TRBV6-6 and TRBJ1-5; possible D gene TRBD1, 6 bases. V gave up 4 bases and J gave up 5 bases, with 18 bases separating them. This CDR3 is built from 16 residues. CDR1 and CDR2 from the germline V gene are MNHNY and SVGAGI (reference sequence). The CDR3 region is CASSWGEEGGHQPQHF. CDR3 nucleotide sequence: TGTGCCAGCAGTTGGGGTGAGGAGGGGGGCCATCAGCCCCAGCATTTT.

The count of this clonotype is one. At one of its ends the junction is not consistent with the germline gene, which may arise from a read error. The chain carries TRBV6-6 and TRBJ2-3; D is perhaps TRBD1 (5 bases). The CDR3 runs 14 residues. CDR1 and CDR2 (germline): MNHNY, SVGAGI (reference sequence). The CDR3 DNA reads TGTGCCAGCCGCTGGGCCTCCGACACAGGTACGCAGTATTTT. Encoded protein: CASRWASDTGTQYF.

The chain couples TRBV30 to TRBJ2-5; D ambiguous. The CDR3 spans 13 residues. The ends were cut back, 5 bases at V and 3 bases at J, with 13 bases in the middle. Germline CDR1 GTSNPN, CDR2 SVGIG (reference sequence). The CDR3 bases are TGTGCCTGGTCCTACGGCACGGAAGAGACCCAGTACTTC. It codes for CAWSYGTEETQYF.